The clone carrying this T cell receptor beta chain has ten or more counts. The sample comes from a study of T cells in Graves' hyperthyroidism and ophthalmopathy. This CDR3 is built from 14 residues. V shed 4 bases and J 3 bases; nucleotides not matched to a gene: 6. The germline CDR1 and CDR2 sequences are SGHRS and YFSETQ. RNA transcripts gave rise to amplified TCR beta CDR3 regions. Using the HTBI primer set, a first-round RT-PCR was run on the TCR CDR3. TCRdb re-analysed the multiplex PCR reads in MiXCR, keeping a single row per CDR3 protein. The sample records roughly 400,000 distinct CDR3 sequences, about an eighth being singletons. The PBMCs studied were ones that came from roughly 11 ml fresh peripheral blood.

J is TRBJ2-7 and V is TRBV5-1; 8 positions match TRBD1. The receptor was isolated from a man aged 45-60 years with Graves' ophthalmopathy. The source material was blood. This CDR3 reads CASSATGQGYEQYF. In DNA form, the CDR3 reads TGCGCCAGCAGCGCAACCGGACAGGGCTACGAGCAGTACTTC.